This record looks at one TCR beta chain sequence and its context. Its antigen remains unknown. This specimen belongs to a study of T cell responses to AZD1222 COVID-19 vaccine. The CDR3 sequence is 8 residues long. Between the trimmed V and J ends, which lost 7 bases and 10 bases, there was a span of 4 bases. Per the germline V gene, CDR1 is SGHNT and CDR2 is YENEEA. TCRdb keeps only in-frame clones here, not all; method: immunoSEQ multiplex PCR. This sample carries about 140,000 clones, around 92% of them seen once, and the ten largest clones take approximately 3.1%. The study, taken as a whole, reports: White British donors predominated, females outnumbered males, and clonal diversity was possibly underestimated. CD4 TCRs covered the whole spike, strongest at regions 160-218 and 743-854. Spike-specific TCR breadth and depth rose after two AZD1222 doses.

The receptor comes from an adult in good health. The chain recombines TRBV11-3 with TRBJ2-5; D uncertain. Source: peripheral blood, taken on day 0 of AZD1222 vaccination. The CDR3 reads CASKDQYF. DNA of the CDR3: TGTGCCAGCAAAGACCAGTACTTC.